This T cell receptor (beta chain) comes out of a study of control samples from healthy donors and cancer patients. This clone was seen a single time. Deletions cut 2 bases from V and 6 bases from J, with 13 bases between. The CDR3 spans 14 residues. Per germline, CDR1 MNHEY and CDR2 SMNVEV (reference sequence). Clones were sequenced by immunoSEQ multiplex PCR, and TCRdb holds only the in-frame ones, with some missing. The data show some 150,000 clones, under 95% seen once. Sample: blood. The sequence was collected from a man aged 35 to 55 in good health. This chain joins TRBV27 and TRBJ1-1, with a weak D call TRBD1 (5 bases). CDR3 loop: CASSLAGGGAEAFF. Written as DNA, the CDR3 is TGTGCCAGCAGTTTAGCGGGGGGTGGCGCTGAAGCTTTCTTT.